Below, 12 T cell receptor beta chains from the same sample are listed, as sequenced in a study of cytomegalovirus exposure and HLA in healthy donors. It was with 60 Vbeta and 13 Jbeta primers that the PCR ran. The assay was immunoSEQ multiplex PCR, and TCRdb's table has in-frame clones only and misses some. Of 150,000 to 200,000 clones in the sample, 79% were seen once. Sequences were obtained from PBMCs. Every receptor here comes from a woman aged 45 to 65 in good health and CMV-seronegative.

The rearrangement uses TRBV7-9 and TRBJ2-3; no clear D. The CDR3 runs 15 residues. The V end was cut by 4 bases, the J end by 2 bases, with 13 bases between. Germline CDR1 is SEHNR and CDR2 is FQNEAQ (reference sequence). The DNA for the CDR3 is TGTGCCAGCAGCTCGAGTTGGAGTCCCACAGATACGCAGTATTTT. This encodes CASSSSWSPTDTQYF. Combining the CDR3 with reference TRBV7-9 and TRBJ2-3 gives the whole variable domain DTGVSQNPRHKITKRGQNVTFRCDPISEHNRLYWYRQTLGQGPEFLTYFQNEAQLEKSRLLSDRFSAERPKGSFSTLEIQRTEQGDSAMYLCASSSSWSPTDTQYFGPGTRLTVL.

The V call is TRBV10-2, the J call TRBJ1-1; no clear D gene. From germline, CDR1 is WSHSY and CDR2 SAAADI. V was pared by 7 bases and J by 5 bases, with 14 bases between. CDR3 length: 13 amino acids. DNA for the CDR3: TGCGCCAGCACCCTCGGCGGGGTTACTGAAGCTTTCTTT. Translation: CASTLGGVTEAFF.

The rearrangement links TRBV28 to TRBJ1-6; perhaps TRBD1 as D (6 bases). The CDR3 has 13 residues. Per the germline V gene, CDR1 is MDHEN and CDR2 is SYDVKM. Trimming shortened V by 3 bases and J by 10 bases, and 10 bases separated the two germline ends. CDR3: CASSLGARSPLHF. The CDR3 DNA is TGTGCCAGCAGTTTGGGGGCACGGTCACCCCTCCACTTT.

The chain is built from TRBV11-3 and TRBJ2-3; no clear D. V was cut by 2 bases and J by 4 bases, with 4 bases left in between. The CDR3 runs 12 residues. CDR1 is SGHNT, CDR2 YENEEA, per germline. The DNA of the CDR3 is TGTGCCAGCAGCTTAAGCTCAGATACGCAGTATTTT. It codes for CASSLSSDTQYF.

This chain uses TRBV27 with TRBJ2-5, with TRBD2 matching over 9 bases. The end of the DNA aligns better with TRBJ2-7, so the J call may be wrong. Germline-derived CDR1 and CDR2 are MNHEY and SMNVEV (reference sequence). The CDR3 spans 15 residues. CDR3 sequence (DNA): TGTGCCAGCAGTTTAGGAGTAGCGGGAGTCTACGAGCAGTACTTC. It is translated as CASSLGVAGVYEQYF.

This chain joins TRBV18 and TRBJ1-5; D is perhaps TRBD1 (5 bases). Trimming took 3 bases from V and 3 from J, leaving 12 bases between them. Germline CDR1 is KGHSH and CDR2 is LQKENI. The CDR3 covers 15 residues. In DNA form, the CDR3 reads TGTGCCAGCTCACCCGCTACAGGCACCAATCAGCCCCAGCATTTT. This codes for CASSPATGTNQPQHF.

The rearrangement links TRBV20-1 to TRBJ2-1; D is ambiguous. Germline loops: CDR1 DFQATT, CDR2 SNEGSKA (reference sequence). The CDR3 extends over 11 amino acids. The ends were cut back, 4 bases at V and 9 bases at J, with 10 bases in the middle. The CDR3, as DNA: TGCAGTGCTACCGGTCGAGGTGAGCAGTTCTTC. Translating it yields CSATGRGEQFF.

The chain recombines TRBV27 with TRBJ2-2; 10 bases are shared with TRBD2. Trimming cost V 6 bases and J 6 bases; bases outside gene matches: 10. This CDR3 has 16 amino acids. The germline CDR1 and CDR2 sequences are MNHEY and SMNVEV (reference sequence). The CDR3 DNA sequence: TGTGCCAGCAGCCTAACTAGCGGGATCGGGTCCGGGGAGCTGTTTTTT. Its protein product is CASSLTSGIGSGELFF.

CDR3 in amino acids: CASSIGGLAGVEQFF. CDR3 in DNA: TGTGCCAGTAGTATAGGGGGACTAGCGGGAGTTGAGCAGTTCTTC. This chain links TRBV19 with TRBJ2-1; TRBD2 matches 14 bases. Germline V CDR1 and CDR2: LNHDA, SQIVND (reference sequence). V was pared by 1 base and J by 9 bases, with 2 bases of the junction left unmatched. CDR3 size: 15 residues. The full variable domain, completed using reference TRBV19 and TRBJ2-1, is DGGITQSPKYLFRKEGQNVTLSCEQNLNHDAMYWYRQDPGQGLRLIYYSQIVNDFQKGDIAEGYSVSREKKESFPLTVTSAQKNPTAFYLCASSIGGLAGVEQFFGPGTRLTVL.

The chain recombines TRBV28 with TRBJ2-7; TRBD2 matches at 10 bases. The CDR3 covers 20 residues. Germline CDR1 and CDR2: MDHEN and SYDVKM. The trim removed 1 base at V and 5 bases at J, leaving 20 bases unmatched. The CDR3 region has the DNA TGTGCCAGCAGTTTATTTGGGTTAGGGAAGCGGGAGGGTAAAGGCAACGAGCAGTACTTC. Protein product: CASSLFGLGKREGKGNEQYF.

The J gene is TRBJ2-7, the V gene TRBV29-1; TRBD2 agrees at 7 bases. This CDR3 is built from 12 residues. V was clipped by 7 bases and J by 1 base; unmatched bases: 4. Germline V gene lookup returns CDR1 SQVTM and CDR2 ANQGSEA. The CDR3 reads CSASGNSYEQYF. CDR3 bases: TGCAGCGCAAGCGGGAATTCCTACGAGCAGTACTTC.

This clone was observed once. The same CDR3 also results from other DNA sequences found in this sample. The chain links TRBV7-9 to TRBJ1-1, with D tentatively TRBD1 (5 bases). V was clipped by 6 bases and J by 1 base, with 12 bases between them. This CDR3 has 14 amino acids. Germline lookup yields CDR1 SEHNR and CDR2 FQNEAQ (reference sequence). The CDR3 DNA sequence: TGTGCCAGCAGTTTGGGGGGAGGGAACACTGAAGCTTTCTTT. It is translated as CASSLGGGNTEAFF. Looking up the rest from reference TRBV7-9 and TRBJ1-1 gives the full variable domain: DTGVSQNPRHKITKRGQNVTFRCDPISEHNRLYWYRQTLGQGPEFLTYFQNEAQLEKSRLLSDRFSAERPKGSFSTLEIQRTEQGDSAMYLCASSLGGGNTEAFFGQGTRLTVV.